The next 30 T cell receptor beta chains were all read from a single sample in a study of CD8 T cells in Susac syndrome. Reverse transcription of roughly 0.5 to 1 ug RNA was carried out with random hexamers. TCRdb passed the immunoSEQ multiplex PCR reads through MiXCR, listing each CDR3 protein once. The sample has a few hundred thousand distinct CDR3 sequences; around 85% are singletons. Material for sequencing was CD8+ T cells from PBMCs. The origin of the receptors is a human donor with multiple sclerosis.

This sequence joins TRBV30 and TRBJ2-1; 9 nucleotides align to TRBD1. V lost 4 bases to trimming and J lost 4 bases; unmatched junction nucleotides: 8. The germline V gene encodes CDR1 GTSNPN and CDR2 SVGIG (reference sequence). The CDR3 runs 15 residues. The chain's CDR3 is CAWTPRQGVYNEQFF. The DNA for the CDR3 is TGTGCCTGGACTCCCAGACAGGGGGTATACAATGAGCAGTTCTTC.

J is TRBJ2-7 and V is TRBV28; a possible D gene is TRBD2 (6 bases). The CDR3 is 19 amino acids. Trimming stripped 5 bases from V and 4 bases from J, with 30 bases between. CDR1 and CDR2 from the germline V gene are MDHEN and SYDVKM. This chain's CDR3 is CASSTWGLLLRQKGYEQYF. The DNA of the CDR3 is TGTGCCAGCAGTACTTGGGGACTTTTATTGCGGCAAAAGGGGTACGAGCAGTACTTC.

This clonotype was seen only once. The rearrangement links TRBV15 to TRBJ2-1; 9 bases fit TRBD1. J gave up 4 bases and V 6 bases, and 22 bases lay outside the gene matches. Germline V gene lookup returns CDR1 LNHNV and CDR2 YYDKDF (reference sequence). This CDR3 region has 20 residues. The CDR3, as DNA: TGTGCCACCAGTACGGGAGGCCCGGGACAGGGCGCCAAGCGTTACAATGAGCAGTTCTTC. It translates to CATSTGGPGQGAKRYNEQFF. The entire variable domain, with the rest obtained from reference TRBV15 and TRBJ2-1, is as follows: DAMVIQNPRYQVTQFGKPVTLSCSQTLNHNVMYWYQQKSSQAPKLLFHYYDKDFNNEADTPDNFQSRRPNTSFCFLDIRSPGLGDTAMYLCATSTGGPGQGAKRYNEQFFGPGTRLTVL.

The V gene is TRBV15, the J gene TRBJ2-2, with D hard to call. This CDR3 is 11 amino acids long. V lost 6 bases to trimming and J lost 6 bases, with 5 bases between them. The V gene's germline CDR1 is LNHNV and CDR2 YYDKDF (reference sequence). The CDR3 DNA reads as TGTGCCACCAGGGCCCCCGGGGAGCTGTTTTTT. Protein product: CATRAPGELFF.

This clonotype showed up just a few times. V gene TRBV5-4 combines with J gene TRBJ1-2; D possibly corresponds to TRBD1 (5 bases). This CDR3 contains 14 residues. Trimming left V 0 bases short and J 4 bases short, with 10 bases between. CDR1 and CDR2 (germline): SGHNT, YYREEE (reference sequence). CDR3 nucleotides: TGTGCCAGCAGCTTGGGGCAGGGTGGCTATGGCTACACCTTC. Encoded protein: CASSLGQGGYGYTF. Full variable domain (rest looked up from reference TRBV5-4 and TRBJ1-2): ETGVTQSPTHLIKTRGQQVTLRCSSQSGHNTVSWYQQALGQGPQFIFQYYREEENGRGNFPPRFSGLQFPNYSSELNVNALELDDSALYLCASSLGQGGYGYTFGSGTRLTVV.

DNA for the CDR3: TGTGCCAGCAGTTTATTACCCTCCTTCGCGGGAGGCAATGAGCAGTTCTTC. Encoded protein: CASSLLPSFAGGNEQFF. V is TRBV27 and J is TRBJ2-1; 8 bases match TRBD2. The CDR3 runs 17 residues. Unmatched junction bases numbered 11, after V lost 1 base and J lost 6 bases. Germline-derived CDR1 and CDR2 are MNHEY and SMNVEV (reference sequence).

V gene TRBV27 combines with J gene TRBJ2-2; D is uncertain. Germline loops: CDR1 MNHEY, CDR2 SMNVEV (reference sequence). V lost 5 bases to trimming and J lost 9 bases, with 10 bases between them. This CDR3 is built from 12 residues. The CDR3 bases are TGTGCCAGCAGTCAAACGACGCGGGAGCTGTTTTTT. Its protein is CASSQTTRELFF.

The genes are TRBV7-9 and TRBJ2-5; D may be TRBD2 (6 bases). The CDR3 is 13 residues long. The V and J ends lost 6 bases and 5 bases respectively, with 13 bases between them. The germline gives CDR1 SEHNR, CDR2 FQNEAQ (reference sequence). The CDR3 protein is CASRSAGMETQYF. The DNA of the CDR3 is TGTGCCAGCAGGTCCGCGGGGATGGAGACCCAGTACTTC.

The rearrangement links TRBV4-3 to TRBJ2-1; 9 positions agree with TRBD1. Looked up from germline, CDR1 is LGHNA and CDR2 is YSLEER. V gave up 3 bases and J gave up 0 bases; unmatched junction bases: 9. CDR3 length: 18 residues. The CDR3 spells CASSQRQGGTNSYNEQFF. As DNA, the CDR3 is TGCGCCAGCAGCCAGAGACAGGGGGGAACCAACTCCTACAATGAGCAGTTCTTC.

The chain carries TRBV29-1 and TRBJ2-3, with 9 bases aligning to TRBD2. Trimming removed 2 bases from V and 6 bases from J; junction bases left unmatched: 12. This CDR3 spans 16 amino acids. In germline, CDR1 is SQVTM, CDR2 ANQGSEA. The CDR3 is CSVERLAGGSWDTQYF. The CDR3 DNA follows: TGCAGCGTTGAACGCTTGGCGGGAGGGTCCTGGGATACGCAGTATTTT.

The genes are TRBV4-3 and TRBJ1-3; D unclear. The V and J ends lost 0 bases and 0 bases respectively, with 9 bases between them. The CDR3 contains 16 residues. Germline V CDR1 and CDR2: LGHNA, YSLEER. CDR3 sequence reads: CASSQDGRTSGNTIYF. DNA of the CDR3: TGCGCCAGCAGCCAAGACGGACGGACCTCTGGAAACACCATATATTTT.

The gene calls are TRBV19 and TRBJ2-6, with D hard to call. This CDR3 is built from 17 residues. V was trimmed by 5 bases and J by 3 bases, leaving 17 bases between them. CDR1 and CDR2 (germline): LNHDA, SQIVND (reference sequence). CDR3 nucleotides: TGTGCCAGTAGTTCAGACGGTTTTGGTAGTGGGGCCAACGTCCTGACTTTC. Translation: CASSSDGFGSGANVLTF.

The chain employs TRBV27 and TRBJ1-2; D not resolved. CDR1 MNHEY and CDR2 SMNVEV come from the germline V gene (reference sequence). CDR3 length equals 13 residues. The ends were cut back, 3 bases at V and 6 bases at J, with 11 bases in the middle. CDR3 bases: TGTGCCAGCAGTTTGACACGGGTCGATGGCTACACCTTC. Protein product: CASSLTRVDGYTF.

The chain combines TRBV28 with TRBJ2-7; D tentatively fits TRBD1 or TRBD2 (5 bases each). This CDR3 spans 18 amino acids. The germline V gene encodes CDR1 MDHEN and CDR2 SYDVKM. The V end lost 3 bases, the J end lost 1 base, and 22 bases lay between the germline ends. CDR3 sequence reads: CASSFTSSYRGFSYEQYF. The CDR3 DNA follows: TGTGCCAGCAGTTTCACGTCATCTTACCGGGGCTTTTCCTACGAGCAGTACTTC.

The rearrangement links TRBV30 to TRBJ1-5; D call uncertain. Looked up from germline, CDR1 is GTSNPN and CDR2 is SVGIG (reference sequence). This CDR3 contains 13 residues. V was trimmed by 0 bases and J by 5 bases, leaving 8 bases between them. In DNA form, the CDR3 reads TGTGCCTGGAGTGTCCTTAGGGATCAGCCCCAGCATTTT. This sequence encodes CAWSVLRDQPQHF.

The chain is built from TRBV4-3 and TRBJ2-7, with D possibly matching TRBD1 (6 bases). Per germline, CDR1 LGHNA and CDR2 YSLEER. The CDR3 contains 18 residues. Trimming shortened V by 0 bases and J by 0 bases, and 18 bases separated the two germline ends. The CDR3: CASSQDWSGAKPSYEQYF. In DNA, the CDR3 is TGCGCCAGCAGCCAAGATTGGTCAGGGGCCAAACCCTCCTACGAGCAGTACTTC.

The gene calls are TRBV29-1 and TRBJ1-1, with D unclear. The CDR3 runs 13 residues. Germline loops: CDR1 SQVTM, CDR2 ANQGSEA. Trimming removed 3 bases at V and 5 bases at J, with 13 bases between. CDR3 region: CSVEGGGSTEAFF. DNA for the CDR3: TGCAGCGTTGAGGGCGGCGGATCGACTGAAGCTTTCTTT.

This clonotype was recorded a few times. The V call is TRBV6-5, the J call TRBJ2-7; 8 bases match TRBD2. J was trimmed by 5 bases and V by 2 bases; bases with no gene match: 8. The germline V gene has CDR1 MNHEY and CDR2 SVGAGI. The CDR3 loop spans 15 amino acids. The CDR3 DNA reads as TGTGCCAGCAGTTACGAGCGGGAGACGTTAGACGAGCAGTACTTC. Translated, it gives CASSYERETLDEQYF.

V gene TRBV7-9 combines with J gene TRBJ2-1; 8 nucleotides line up with TRBD1. The CDR3 has 18 amino acids. The J segment lost 7 bases and the V segment lost 3 bases, leaving 17 bases of the junction unmatched. Per the germline V gene, CDR1 is SEHNR and CDR2 is FQNEAQ (reference sequence). This CDR3 is CASSFLNGPIQGVNEQFF. The CDR3 region has the DNA TGTGCCAGCAGCTTCCTTAATGGCCCGATACAGGGGGTAAATGAGCAGTTCTTC.

This clonotype was detected a few times. V is TRBV4-3 and J is TRBJ2-7; 10 bases line up with TRBD2. This CDR3 is 14 amino acids long. V was clipped by 2 bases and J by 2 bases; unmatched bases: 0. Germline V lookup: CDR1 LGHNA, CDR2 YSLEER. CDR3 in DNA: TGCGCCAGCAGCCAACTAGCGGGAGCCTACGAGCAGTACTTC. Encoded protein: CASSQLAGAYEQYF.

This chain uses TRBV19 with TRBJ1-1; no reliable D call. The germline V gene has CDR1 LNHDA and CDR2 SQIVND (reference sequence). The CDR3 runs to 12 residues. With 3 bases removed from V and 3 bases from J, the gap between germline ends came to 5 bases. The CDR3 region has the DNA TGTGCCAGTAGTATCTTGGACACTGAAGCTTTCTTT. Its translation is CASSILDTEAFF.

The chain combines TRBV20-1 with TRBJ2-7; no clear D gene. This CDR3 is built from 11 residues. The germline V and J ends were trimmed by 6 bases and 4 bases, with 10 bases remaining between them. CDR1 is DFQATT and CDR2 is SNEGSKA in the germline V gene (reference sequence). As DNA, the CDR3 is TGCAGTGCCCCGTACGGTTACGAGCAGTACTTC. Amino acid sequence: CSAPYGYEQYF.

The chain joins TRBV19 to TRBJ2-1, with a possible D match to TRBD2 (6 bases). Per germline, CDR1 LNHDA and CDR2 SQIVND (reference sequence). The V gene lost 3 bases and the J gene lost 8 bases, with 11 bases spanning the gap. The CDR3 runs to 13 residues. The CDR3 region is CASSIGGPHEQFF. CDR3 DNA: TGTGCCAGTAGTATCGGGGGTCCCCATGAGCAGTTCTTC. The full variable domain, with the rest looked up from reference TRBV19 and TRBJ2-1, is DGGITQSPKYLFRKEGQNVTLSCEQNLNHDAMYWYRQDPGQGLRLIYYSQIVNDFQKGDIAEGYSVSREKKESFPLTVTSAQKNPTAFYLCASSIGGPHEQFFGPGTRLTVL.

The sample holds a few counts of this clonotype. The V and J genes are TRBV6-2 or TRBV6-3 and TRBJ2-5, with D perhaps TRBD1 (6 bases). V lost 5 bases and J 2 bases, leaving 12 bases between the germline ends. This CDR3 region has 14 residues. Germline values: CDR1 MNHEY, CDR2 SVGEGT. The CDR3 DNA reads TGTGCCAGCAGTACCTGGACAGTTCAAGAGACCCAGTACTTC. Its protein product is CASSTWTVQETQYF.

The chain is built from TRBV5-6 and TRBJ2-7, with D tentatively TRBD2 (5 bases). Germline V CDR1 and CDR2: SGHDT, YYEEEE. With 0 bases removed from V and 5 bases from J, the gap between germline ends came to 6 bases. The CDR3 is 12 residues long. The CDR3: CASSLVSDEQYF. CDR3 coding DNA: TGTGCCAGCAGCTTGGTTAGCGACGAGCAGTACTTC.

The V gene is TRBV30, the J gene TRBJ2-1; D remains ambiguous. With 3 bases removed from V and 8 bases from J, the gap between germline ends came to 11 bases. CDR1 and CDR2 from the germline V gene are GTSNPN and SVGIG (reference sequence). The CDR3 is 12 amino acids. In nucleotides, the CDR3 is TGTGCCTGGAGGGAGTTTTCCGATGAGCAGTTCTTC. Its translation: CAWREFSDEQFF.

The chain uses TRBV2 and TRBJ2-1; D gene ambiguous. V lost 8 bases and J lost 4, with 3 bases in between. This CDR3 is built from 10 residues. From germline, CDR1 is SNHLY and CDR2 FYNNEI. CDR3 DNA: TGTGCCAGCCTTTACAATGAGCAGTTCTTC. Translated, it gives CASLYNEQFF.

The chain couples TRBV27 to TRBJ2-7, with 9 bases that match TRBD1. V dropped 2 bases and J dropped 1; count of bases not matched to a gene: 12. Germline assignment: CDR1 MNHEY and CDR2 SMNVEV (reference sequence). CDR3 size: 18 residues. The CDR3 sequence: CASSLRLGGDRVSYEQYF. The CDR3 DNA follows: TGTGCCAGCAGTTTACGTTTAGGGGGGGACAGGGTTTCCTACGAGCAGTACTTC.

V gene TRBV7-2 combines with J gene TRBJ2-7; possible D gene TRBD1, 6 bases. This CDR3 region has 15 residues. Trimming stripped 1 base from V and 2 bases from J, with 12 bases between. CDR1 is SGHTA and CDR2 is FQGNSA in the germline V gene. CDR3 region: CASSLGGQEPYEQYF. The CDR3 nucleotides are TGTGCCAGCAGCTTAGGGGGACAAGAACCCTACGAGCAGTACTTC.

The chain employs TRBV27 and TRBJ2-1; D not certain. Trimming pared 2 bases from V and 8 bases from J, leaving 7 bases between. There are 12 residues in the CDR3. The germline CDR1 and CDR2 sequences are MNHEY and SMNVEV (reference sequence). The CDR3 bases are TGTGCCAGCAGTTTAAGCGTGCATGAGCAGTTCTTC. Translation gives CASSLSVHEQFF.